The clone carrying this TCR beta chain has more than one count but fewer than ten. The entry originates in a study of T cells after yellow fever vaccination. MiXCR was run by TCRdb on the 5' RACE reads, yielding one entry per CDR3 protein. This table holds roughly 300,000 distinct CDR3 sequences, 7% to 10% found once. Specimen: PBMCs, collected roughly 45 days after the first yellow fever vaccination. This TCR derives from a man between 18 and 29 years old who received the YFV17D yellow fever vaccine.

CDR3 nucleotide sequence: TGTGCCTGGAGGGGGGCCTATTCACCCCTCCACTTT. Amino acids: CAWRGAYSPLHF. V gene TRBV30 combines with J gene TRBJ1-6, with D perhaps TRBD1 (6 bases). The CDR3 consists of 12 residues. Germline-derived CDR1 and CDR2 are GTSNPN and SVGIG (reference sequence). Trimming removed 3 bases from V and 8 bases from J, with 8 bases in between.